Listed here is a single TCR beta chain. In the study's own analysis: Cell counts per sample came from amplifying reference gene primers. Libraries were prepared by immunoSEQ multiplex PCR; TCRdb keeps only in-frame clonotypes and omits some of them. V and J calls and clone size are given by that table; D and trimming were obtained from the DNA. The data contain about 84,000 clones, 83% of them singletons. This sample was taken from a study of blood T cell repertoires in COVID-19. Study-level information: There were acute and convalescent COVID-19 samples, and they came from the United States, Italy and Spain. PBMCs, B-cell-depleted T cells, or T cells provided the cDNA or gDNA that made up the material.

Sequencing used peripheral blood. This sequence originates from a woman aged 80 or over with acute or convalescent COVID-19.

The CDR3 sequence: CATGGSSGITDTQYF. The DNA of the CDR3 is TGTGCCACCGGTGGGAGCTCGGGTATCACAGATACGCAGTATTTT. V gene TRBV19 combines with J gene TRBJ2-3; TRBD2 is a possible D gene (5 bases). Per germline, CDR1 LNHDA and CDR2 SQIVND (reference sequence). The CDR3 runs to 15 residues. Deletions cut 10 bases from V and 2 bases from J, with 19 bases between.